This T cell receptor beta chain came from a study of T cells in Graves' hyperthyroidism and ophthalmopathy (dated by TCRdb to about 2019). Context from the whole study: To identify TCR V-J signatures that set the groups apart, the researchers used a discovery cohort of 100 patients, made up of under 45 with Graves' ophthalmopathy and about 60 with stable Graves' hyperthyroidism. Prospective prediction of ophthalmopathy was tested in an independent validation cohort consisting of some 19 hyperthyroidism patients and approximately 16 patients who later progressed to ophthalmopathy. For training and testing, the roughly 97 patients in the discovery cohort were randomly divided in a 7:3 ratio. In addition, the study compared T-cell repertoires in thyroid tissue and in blood from several Graves' hyperthyroidism patients. Following sampling, methimazole starting at 30 mg daily was given to hyperthyroidism patients, and high-dose intravenous methylprednisolone was given to ophthalmopathy patients. The paper describes TCR Vbeta CDR3 sequencing of 140 or so peripheral blood samples, made up of 43 ophthalmopathy patients, around 78 hyperthyroidism patients and roughly 17 progressor patients.

Exclusion was applied to patients with uncontrolled infections, other autoimmune diseases, pregnancy or lactation. Clinical symptoms, serum thyroxine and TRAb, thyroid ultrasound, and orbital computed tomography formed the basis for the diagnoses. Trizol reagent was used to extract total RNA, and RNA quality was then checked on an Agilent 2100 Bioanalyzer. The full study reports these points: Blood samples also contained most of the expanded thyroid clonotypes (frequency above 0.001), which suggests that blood repertoires may reflect thyroid immune responses. Sample size was not statistically predetermined, and investigators were not blinded to group allocation. In cross-validation, a model built on a 13 V-J signature told ophthalmopathy apart from stable hyperthyroidism with just under 90% sensitivity and roughly 82% specificity, and in testing the same model reached 80%/75%. In validation, progression to ophthalmopathy was predicted by the model with 55% to 71% sensitivity and under 85% specificity, a median of roughly six months before onset.

TCR beta CDR3 regions were amplified from RNA transcripts. The TCR CDR3 was subjected to a first round of RT-PCR using the HTBI primer set and the Qiagen OneStep RT-PCR kit. Libraries were constructed in a second round of multiplex PCR, after which size selection and purification were performed. Libraries were sequenced paired-end with 100 bp reads on an Illumina HiSeq2000. On the authors' methods: SOAPnuke was used to process the raw data, removing reads that contained adapters or uncalled bases, had a mean Phred below 15, or lacked an exact match to the constant primer or identifier. COPE v1.2.5 was used to merge high-quality paired reads, and clonotypes were defined as unique nucleotide sequences. MiTCR v1.1 was used to align clonotypes to the IMGT TRBV, TRBD and TRBJ reference segments. Only V-J combinations with frequency above 0.0001, covering about 99% of repertoires, were analysed. A TCS score was defined as the ratio of F50 (clonal expansion) to E x V (chaos), with BLOSUM62-based TCRdist applied between CDR3 peptides within each V-J. Welch's t-statistics and random forest reduced several hundred V-J features to roughly 13, which were used in a naive Bayes classifier (R e1071). The similarity between thyroid and blood repertoires was quantified using the Morisita-Horn index. The public reads were run again by TCRdb, first through fastp at Q25 and then through MiXCR, and only productive beta chains were kept. Identical CDR3 proteins give one entry, which carries the most common genes and DNA. Here the V and J calls rest on TCRdb's processing, not on the authors' analysis. The sample includes around 660,000 distinct CDR3 sequences, with 45% observed a single time. The top ten clones comprise under 8% of the sample.

V and J are trimmed by 4 bases and 1 base, and the gene matches miss 5 bases of the junction. The CDR3 holds 15 amino acids from the cysteine to the phenylalanine. The sequence is cut down to CDR3 DNA, 45 bases in frame from base 1. CDR1 is given as LNHDA and CDR2 as SQIVND, both from the germline V gene (reference sequence). A word on this clonotype: The specificity of this receptor is unknown. No much larger clone exists at a distance of one base, and base qualities are not known.

Sequencing was performed on peripheral blood or thyroid tissue (not recorded which). Recombination joined TRBV19 with TRBJ2-3; 7 bases in the junction line up with TRBD2. The receptor comes from an adult man with Graves' disease, either hyperthyroidism or ophthalmopathy (not recorded which). The CDR3 amino acid sequence is: CASSSGRAGTDTQYF. The sequenced DNA: TGTGCCAGTAGTAGTGGGAGGGCGGGCACAGATACGCAGTATTTT.